The clone carrying this TCR beta chain was counted ten times or more. TCRdb reprocessed the 5' RACE reads via MiXCR and lists one record per CDR3 protein. Found here are about 100,000 distinct CDR3 sequences, about 5.6% of them singletons; the top ten hold roughly 12%. This sample was included in a study of identical twins. The specimen sequenced was memory T cells sorted from blood. The receptor's source is a woman aged 45-65 years in good health.

This CDR3 is CASSLSSKLGTGELFF. The DNA of the CDR3 is TGTGCCAGCAGTTTATCGTCCAAGCTGGGCACCGGGGAGCTGTTTTTT. The rearrangement joins TRBV12-3 or TRBV12-4 to TRBJ2-2; D gene unclear. The CDR3 runs 16 residues. Trimming stripped 2 bases from V and 4 bases from J, with 14 bases between.